This T cell receptor beta chain came from a study of metastatic and nonmetastatic thyroid tumors. About the research overall: Both malignant and benign thyroid patients supplied peripheral blood and tumor or nodule tissue samples, across which the repertoires of these patients were then compared.

TCRdb reprocessed the PCR reads via MiXCR. This sample has 25,000 to 35,000 clones, with 25% to 35% found just once. Concerning this clone itself: Other DNA sequences in this sample translate to the same CDR3.

Per germline, CDR1 SGHKS and CDR2 YYEKEE (reference sequence). V was pared by 6 bases and J by 4 bases, with 14 bases between. This CDR3 contains 13 residues. Before thyroid surgery, none of the patients had received any treatment. The receptor was derived from a female donor with papillary thyroid cancer or a benign thyroid nodule (not recorded which). Some clones in this sample may be carry-over from other donors' samples. Sequencing input: blood. The chain couples TRBV5-5 to TRBJ2-7; no clear D. The DNA for the CDR3 is TGTGCCAGCACCCTAGGAGACTCATACGAGCAGTACTTC. It encodes CASTLGDSYEQYF.